This TCR beta chain originates from a study of T cell repertoires in cytomegalovirus infection (dated by TCRdb to 2018 to 2020). For the wider study: Alongside well-studied HLA-B-restricted epitopes, the peptide stimulations were aimed at recently identified HLA-C-restricted CMV epitopes, whose presentation resists viral immunomodulation. Because public TCR beta signatures pointed to carriage of CMV infection together with the matching HLA type, the HLA type of each donor mattered for the analysis.

The CDR3 starts with the cysteine, ends with the phenylalanine, and has 13 residues. Solely the CDR3 DNA is kept, with 39 bases framed from the first base. Sequences LGHDT (CDR1) and YNNKEL (CDR2) are obtained from the germline V gene (reference sequence). V is clipped by 0 bases and J by 10 bases, and the sequence between their germline boundaries is 12 bases long. General conclusions and limits of the study: In the ex vivo response, HLA-C-restricted CMV-specific TCR beta clonotypes were dominant, and in two of eight donors the single most frequent clonotype came from this HLA-C-restricted group. Carriers of CMV infection plus the relevant HLA type were discriminated by the cumulative frequency of public TCR beta family members in the study cohort and in an independent approximately 350-donor cohort.

Taken with the paper, the label for treatment or condition translates to: in vitro stimulation with specific CMV peptide epitopes to enrich CMV-specific T cells. As regards this clonotype: Its antigen specificity is not known. No per-base quality is available; no much larger clone lies one base away.

Sequencing used an Illumina HiSeq 1500. TCRdb passed the public sequencing reads through fastp at Q25 and MiXCR, retaining productive beta sequences. A single entry per CDR3 protein holds the most common genes and DNA from its merged rows. Recorded for this sample are a few hundred thousand distinct CDR3 sequences; 25% to 35% of them occurred a single time. The ten largest clones represent 17% of the sample. The sequence came from a human donor in good health (CMV status not recorded). Some clones in this sample may be carry-over from other donors' samples. The starting material was cultured PBMCs, obtained from culture after CMV antigen stimulation. The chain joins TRBV3-1 to TRBJ1-1; no D gene is confidently identified. Here is the DNA: TGTGCCAGCAGCCAAGATTCTAATCGGTCAGCTTTCTTT. Its coded protein is CASSQDSNRSAFF. When the CDR3 is completed using the reference TRBV3-1 and TRBJ1-1 genes on either side, the full variable domain is DTAVSQTPKYLVTQMGNDKSIKCEQNLGHDTMYWYKQDSKKFLKIMFSYNNKELIINETVPNRFSPKSPDKAHLNLHINSLELGDSAVYFCASSQDSNRSAFFGQGTRLTVV.